This TCR beta chain was recovered during a study of T cells in Graves' hyperthyroidism and ophthalmopathy. Study observations and caveats: A model using 13 V-J features told ophthalmopathy apart from stable hyperthyroidism. Most clonotypes expanded in thyroid above 0.001 were likewise present in blood.

Amplified regions were TCR beta CDR3 sequences from RNA transcripts. In the first-round RT-PCR of the TCR CDR3, the HTBI primer set was used. TCRdb re-derived calls from the multiplex PCR reads in MiXCR, one entry per CDR3 protein. The table has around 620,000 distinct CDR3 sequences, roughly 15% seen once. There are a few counts of this clonotype. Its antigen is currently unknown. The junction had 8 bases not matched to a gene; V was cut back by 5 bases and J by 4 bases. CDR1 is DFQATT, CDR2 SNEGSKA, per germline (reference sequence). CDR3 size: 14 residues. The TCR originated in a woman younger than 45 with Graves' hyperthyroidism. This chain links TRBV20-1 with TRBJ1-1; 9 positions match TRBD1. The source material was blood. CDR3 loop: CSARPGTGTTEAFF. CDR3 in DNA: TGCAGTGCTCGTCCCGGGACAGGGACCACTGAAGCTTTCTTT.